This T cell receptor beta chain derives from a study of cytomegalovirus exposure and HLA in healthy donors. Whole-study context: There were about 86 million unique TCRs (from HLA-typed donors) in an early data release. Points from the study as a whole: In a later analysis, the majority of CMV-associated beta chains seemingly showed HLA restriction. Most of the TCR beta V segments (in an earlier analysis) were productive either about 90% or about 30% of the time.

A few counts support this clone. Antigen: not known. The CDR3 contains 13 residues. CDR1 ENHRY and CDR2 SYGVKD come from the germline V gene. Trimming cost V 11 bases and J 6 bases, with 17 bases left between them. Researchers ran the PCR with 60 Vbeta and 13 Jbeta primers. In the source study's methods: Later reanalysis found 80 million or so unique TCR beta chains, around 9.9 million of them shared. Only in-frame clones appear in the TCRdb table, and some are missing; sequencing was by immunoSEQ multiplex PCR. The V and J calls and clone size are taken from that table; D and trimming were inferred from the DNA. The repertoire holds 11,000 to 15,000 clones, with approximately 57% as singletons.

The V gene is TRBV10-3, the J gene TRBJ1-3; D is possibly TRBD1 (6 bases). This receptor was obtained from a woman aged 45-65 years in good health and CMV-seropositive. Material: PBMCs. CDR3 in amino acids: CAPRAGAKNTIYF. In nucleotides, the CDR3 is TGTGCCCCTAGGGCGGGGGCTAAAAACACCATATATTTT.